The 25 T cell receptor beta chains below come from one sample, sequenced in a study of high-grade serous ovarian cancer treatment subgroups. The tumor samples were collected prior to definitive surgery or chemotherapy. Here immunoSEQ multiplex PCR was the method, and the copy in TCRdb shows in-frame clones only, minus some. The sample contains approximately 5,000 clones, about 85% of which appear only once. The sample taken for sequencing was tumor tissue. Receptors were obtained from a human donor with high-grade serous ovarian cancer.

The chain carries TRBV27 and TRBJ2-1; D is undetermined. The CDR3 totals 11 residues. Per the germline V gene, CDR1 is MNHEY and CDR2 is SMNVEV (reference sequence). V shed 6 bases and J shed 3 bases, with 3 bases lying between them. The DNA of the CDR3 is TGTGCCAGCAGCTTCTACAATGAGCAGTTCTTC. Its protein product is CASSFYNEQFF.

The chain employs TRBV4-1 and TRBJ2-7; 12 bases map to TRBD2. This CDR3 has 17 residues. The germline V gene encodes CDR1 MGHRA and CDR2 YSYEKL. J gave up 3 bases and V 3 bases, and 9 bases lay outside the gene matches. CDR3 region: CASSHGTSGPDFYEQYF. CDR3 DNA sequence: TGCGCCAGCAGCCACGGGACTAGCGGGCCAGATTTCTACGAGCAGTACTTC.

The gene calls are TRBV29-1 and TRBJ2-1; the D gene could be TRBD1 or TRBD2 (5 bases each). The CDR3 contains 14 residues. The V end lost 8 bases, the J end lost 5 bases, and 19 bases lay between the germline ends. Looked up from germline, CDR1 is SQVTM and CDR2 is ANQGSEA. The CDR3 DNA reads as TGCAGCTCCGAGGGGCAGGCAAAAAACAATGAGCAGTTCTTC. This encodes CSSEGQAKNNEQFF.

The rearrangement uses TRBV5-6 and TRBJ2-4, with D perhaps being TRBD1 or TRBD2 (5 bases each). The CDR3 consists of 14 residues. The germline CDR1 and CDR2 sequences are SGHDT and YYEEEE. Trimming cost V 3 bases and J 13 bases, with 20 bases left between them. This CDR3 reads CASSYTTGKGIQYF. The CDR3 DNA follows: TGTGCCAGCAGCTACACGACGGGGAAGGGGATCCAGTACTTC.

This chain joins TRBV14 and TRBJ1-1; 8 bases agree with TRBD1. V was clipped by 5 bases and J by 0 bases; unmatched bases: 5. The CDR3 totals 15 residues. CDR1 is SGHDN and CDR2 is FVKESK in the germline V gene. Here the CDR3 reads CASSKLGQVNTEAFF. CDR3 DNA: TGTGCCAGCAGCAAACTGGGACAGGTGAACACTGAAGCTTTCTTT.

V and J are TRBV9 and TRBJ1-5; TRBD1 is a possible D gene (5 bases). V shed 2 bases and J shed 6 bases, with 12 bases lying between them. CDR3 length: 14 amino acids. Germline V gene lookup returns CDR1 SGDLS and CDR2 YYNGEE. CDR3 protein: CASSVGGVGQPQHF. The CDR3, as DNA: TGTGCCAGCAGCGTCGGGGGAGTAGGTCAGCCCCAGCATTTT. The whole variable domain, remainder taken from reference TRBV9 and TRBJ1-5, is DSGVTQTPKHLITATGQRVTLRCSPRSGDLSVYWYQQSLDQGLQFLIQYYNGEERAKGNILERFSAQQFPDLHSELNLSSLELGDSALYFCASSVGGVGQPQHFGDGTRLSIL.

The chain recombines TRBV7-3 with TRBJ2-3, with 8 positions matching TRBD2. The CDR3 consists of 14 residues. Trimming removed 5 bases from V and 1 base from J; junction bases left unmatched: 2. Looked up from germline, CDR1 is SGHTA and CDR2 is FQGTGA. In DNA form, the CDR3 reads TGTGCCAGCAGCCTTAGCGGGGGCACAGATACGCAGTATTTT. Translating it yields CASSLSGGTDTQYF.

V usage is TRBV7-9 and J usage is TRBJ2-1; 10 positions match TRBD2. Germline V gene lookup returns CDR1 SEHNR and CDR2 FQNEAQ (reference sequence). The CDR3 contains 16 residues. V lost 0 bases, J lost 2 bases, and 1 base stayed unmatched. In nucleotides, the CDR3 is TGTGCCAGCAGCTTAGCGCTAGCGGGGGCCTACAATGAGCAGTTCTTC. Translated, it gives CASSLALAGAYNEQFF. Full variable domain (missing parts from reference TRBV7-9 and TRBJ2-1): DTGVSQNPRHKITKRGQNVTFRCDPISEHNRLYWYRQTLGQGPEFLTYFQNEAQLEKSRLLSDRFSAERPKGSFSTLEIQRTEQGDSAMYLCASSLALAGAYNEQFFGPGTRLTVL.

The table lists this clone with a few counts. The CDR3 region has the DNA TGTGCCAGCAGCTTAGGTACGGCCATCACCCTCCACTTT. As protein: CASSLGTAITLHF. The genes are TRBV7-9 and TRBJ1-6; the D is unclear. The V and J ends lost 1 base and 14 bases respectively, with 12 bases between them. This CDR3 contains 13 residues. Germline lookup yields CDR1 SEHNR and CDR2 FQNEAQ (reference sequence).

In regard to this clone: One end of the junction does not line up with germline, which may come from a read error. The CDR3 here is CASSLGAGGSTEF. For the CDR3, the DNA is TGTGCCAGTAGTTTGGGGGCTGGGGGCTCCACGGAGTTC. The rearrangement joins TRBV19 to TRBJ2-7, with D possibly TRBD1 on 6 matching bases. The CDR3 loop spans 13 amino acids. Germline V CDR1 and CDR2: LNHDA, SQIVND (reference sequence).

This chain connects TRBV7-9 to TRBJ2-1; TRBD2 matches at 9 bases. Germline CDR1 SEHNR, CDR2 FQNEAQ (reference sequence). V shed 0 bases, J shed 4 bases, and the junction held 4 bases outside the gene matches. CDR3 length: 16 amino acids. CDR3 sequence: CASSLALAGTYNEQFF. CDR3 nucleotides: TGTGCCAGCAGCTTAGCTCTAGCGGGGACTTACAATGAGCAGTTCTTC.

The table lists this clone with a few counts. This chain joins TRBV18 and TRBJ1-1; D is unresolved. Germline V gene data show CDR1 as KGHSH and CDR2 as LQKENI. The CDR3 covers 14 residues. V dropped 0 bases and J dropped 11 bases, with 16 bases sitting between them. CDR3 sequence reads: CASSPPGGSRRAFF. In DNA, the CDR3 is TGTGCCAGCTCACCACCTGGCGGCAGCAGACGGGCTTTCTTT. Complete variable domain (other parts from reference TRBV18 and TRBJ1-1): NAGVMQNPRHLVRRRGQEARLRCSPMKGHSHVYWYRQLPEEGLKFMVYLQKENIIDESGMPKERFSAEFPKEGPSILRIQQVVRGDSAAYFCASSPPGGSRRAFFGQGTRLTVV.

This rearrangement joins TRBV2 to TRBJ1-2; D not certain. Germline CDR1 is SNHLY and CDR2 is FYNNEI. The V end lost 7 bases, the J end lost 2 bases, and 11 bases lay between the germline ends. The CDR3 is 13 amino acids. The CDR3 DNA is TGTGCCAGCATCGAACGGCAGAACTATGGCTACACCTTC. Translated, it gives CASIERQNYGYTF. The variable domain in full, with the rest retrieved from reference TRBV2 and TRBJ1-2, is EPEVTQTPSHQVTQMGQEVILRCVPISNHLYFYWYRQILGQKVEFLVSFYNNEISEKSEIFDDQFSVERPDGSNFTLKIRSTKLEDSAMYFCASIERQNYGYTFGSGTRLTVV.

J is TRBJ1-2 and V is TRBV27, with 8 bases aligning to TRBD1. CDR1 and CDR2 (germline): MNHEY, SMNVEV (reference sequence). This CDR3 contains 12 residues. Unmatched junction bases numbered 2, after V lost 3 bases and J lost 8 bases. CDR3 sequence (DNA): TGTGCCAGCAGTTTCGGGACAGGCGGCTACACCTTC. Its protein product is CASSFGTGGYTF.

There are a few counts of this clone. The rearrangement joins TRBV5-5 to TRBJ1-6; possible D gene TRBD1, 5 bases. There are 14 residues in the CDR3. Germline V CDR1 and CDR2: SGHKS, YYEKEE (reference sequence). Between the trimmed V and J ends, which lost 2 bases and 6 bases, there was a span of 9 bases. CDR3 region: CASSFGTVNSPLHF. The CDR3 region has the DNA TGTGCCAGCAGCTTCGGGACGGTTAATTCACCCCTCCACTTT.

The gene calls are TRBV5-6 and TRBJ2-3; 10 bases are a match to TRBD2. CDR1 SGHDT and CDR2 YYEEEE come from the germline V gene. The CDR3 contains 18 residues. V shed 1 base and J 0 bases; nucleotides not matched to a gene: 8. The CDR3 coding sequence is TGTGCCAGCAGCTTGTTTAGCGGGGGGCTCTATAGCACAGATACGCAGTATTTT. Amino acid sequence: CASSLFSGGLYSTDTQYF.

J is TRBJ1-6 and V is TRBV27; no clear D gene. The V gene's germline CDR1 is MNHEY and CDR2 SMNVEV (reference sequence). The CDR3 totals 12 residues. Between the trimmed V and J ends, which lost 3 bases and 7 bases, there was a span of 4 bases. CDR3: CASSFRNSPLHF. The DNA for the CDR3 is TGTGCCAGCAGTTTTCGGAATTCACCCCTCCACTTT.

The chain recombines TRBV13 with TRBJ2-2, with 7 nucleotides matching TRBD1. This CDR3 contains 15 residues. V lost 5 bases and J lost 3; bases outside the gene matches: 6. Germline CDR1 reads PRHDT; CDR2 reads FYEKMQ (reference sequence). The CDR3 sequence: CASSQGQQYTGELFF. Here the CDR3 DNA reads TGTGCCAGCAGCCAGGGACAGCAATACACCGGGGAGCTGTTTTTT.

This clone came up a few times. This chain links TRBV30 with TRBJ1-1; D unclear. There are 11 residues in the CDR3. Per the germline V gene, CDR1 is GTSNPN and CDR2 is SVGIG (reference sequence). V was pared by 0 bases and J by 6 bases, with 5 bases between. As DNA, the CDR3 is TGTGCCTGGAGTGTACGGTCTGAAGCTTTCTTT. Protein product: CAWSVRSEAFF.

This clone was observed a few times. This CDR3 is CASSQDDGGNTIYF. CDR3 DNA: TGCGCCAGCAGCCAAGATGACGGTGGAAACACCATATATTTT. V and J are TRBV4-1 and TRBJ1-3; D gene uncertain. The CDR3 sequence is 14 residues long. V lost 0 bases, J lost 3 bases, and 6 bases lay in between. The germline V gene encodes CDR1 MGHRA and CDR2 YSYEKL.

The J gene is TRBJ2-1, the V gene TRBV28; D tentatively reads TRBD1 or TRBD2 (5 bases each). The germline V gene encodes CDR1 MDHEN and CDR2 SYDVKM. This CDR3 is built from 11 residues. V was shortened by 3 bases and J by 8 bases, with 5 bases between the two germline ends. The CDR3: CASSLGDEQFF. CDR3 sequence (DNA): TGTGCCAGCAGTTTGGGGGATGAGCAGTTCTTC.

This clone was recorded a few times. At one end, the junction sequence differs from germline, possibly due to a read error. The rearrangement links TRBV7-3 to TRBJ2-1, with D possibly called TRBD1 or TRBD2 (7 bases each). CDR1 is SGHTA, CDR2 FQGTGA, per germline. CDR3 length: 16 amino acids. The DNA for the CDR3 is TGTGCCAGCAGCTTAATTGGCCAGGGGGGGTACAATGAACAGTTCTTC. It yields the protein CASSLIGQGGYNEQFF.

The gene calls are TRBV2 and TRBJ1-5; D is undetermined. Germline CDR1 and CDR2: SNHLY and FYNNEI. The CDR3 is 13 amino acids. V was cut by 6 bases and J by 0 bases, with 6 bases left in between. Written as DNA, the CDR3 is TGTGCCAGCAGCACCTATAGCAATCAGCCCCAGCATTTT. It translates to CASSTYSNQPQHF. Complete variable domain (other parts from reference TRBV2 and TRBJ1-5): EPEVTQTPSHQVTQMGQEVILRCVPISNHLYFYWYRQILGQKVEFLVSFYNNEISEKSEIFDDQFSVERPDGSNFTLKIRSTKLEDSAMYFCASSTYSNQPQHFGDGTRLSIL.

The count of this clone is one. The chain joins TRBV6-5 to TRBJ2-2; D is uncertain. With 7 bases removed from V and 7 bases from J, the gap between germline ends came to 13 bases. Germline CDR1 and CDR2: MNHEY and SVGAGI. This CDR3 comprises 13 residues. The CDR3 region has the DNA TGTGCCAGCACCCCGATCTCCGGCGGGGAGCTGTTTTTT. Translated: CASTPISGGELFF.

The gene calls are TRBV5-1 and TRBJ1-3, with D hard to call. CDR1 and CDR2 (germline): SGHRS, YFSETQ. The length of the CDR3 is 13 residues. Trimming stripped 0 bases from V and 2 bases from J, with 3 bases between. CDR3 loop: CASSLATGNTIYF. In nucleotides, the CDR3 is TGCGCCAGCAGCTTGGCAACTGGAAACACCATATATTTT.